These 29 T cell receptor beta chains came from one sample sequenced in a study of identical twins. Each CDR3 protein gets one entry after TCRdb re-called the 5' RACE reads with MiXCR. The sample holds about 570,000 distinct CDR3 sequences; around a tenth are singletons and the top ten take roughly 3%. In addition, the sample was reused for a study of yellow fever vaccine responses in identical twins.

Sample: PBMCs. These receptor sequences come from a woman between 18 and 29 years old in good health.

The chain links TRBV5-1 to TRBJ2-2; D call uncertain. V was shortened by 0 bases and J by 0 bases, with 6 bases between the two germline ends. Germline V gene lookup returns CDR1 SGHRS and CDR2 YFSETQ. The CDR3 contains 15 residues. The CDR3 DNA sequence: TGCGCCAGCAGCTTGGCAGCCTCGAACACCGGGGAGCTGTTTTTT. Translating gives CASSLAASNTGELFF.

This clonotype was seen at least ten times. This rearrangement joins TRBV9 to TRBJ2-5; D perhaps matches TRBD1 (5 bases). The CDR3 sequence is 14 residues long. Germline CDR1 is SGDLS and CDR2 is YYNGEE. V lost 0 bases to trimming and J lost 7 bases, with 13 bases between them. This CDR3 reads CASSVGTTFGTQYF. The CDR3 coding sequence is TGTGCCAGCAGCGTAGGGACAACTTTTGGGACCCAGTACTTC.

The chain carries TRBV29-1 and TRBJ2-7; D uncertain. Deletions cut 7 bases from V and 0 bases from J, with 13 bases between. The CDR3 is 13 residues long. CDR1 is SQVTM, CDR2 ANQGSEA, per germline. The CDR3 region is CSARLPSSYEQYF. The CDR3 DNA sequence: TGCAGCGCGCGCCTCCCTAGCTCCTACGAGCAGTACTTC.

There are a few counts of this clonotype. The V and J genes are TRBV10-3 and TRBJ1-2; no clear D gene. Germline CDR1 ENHRY, CDR2 SYGVKD. This CDR3 has 14 residues. The V gene lost 2 bases and the J gene lost 3 bases, with 10 bases spanning the gap. DNA of the CDR3: TGTGCCATCAGTGAGCGACCGATTGACTATGGCTACACCTTC. Translated: CAISERPIDYGYTF.

In its sample, this clonotype was seen many times. This chain connects TRBV20-1 to TRBJ1-5; D not resolved. V lost 3 bases and J 2 bases, leaving 11 bases between the germline ends. The CDR3 contains 14 residues. Germline CDR1 is DFQATT and CDR2 is SNEGSKA (reference sequence). CDR3 loop: CSAREYAGNQPQHF. The DNA for the CDR3 is TGCAGTGCTAGGGAGTACGCGGGCAATCAGCCCCAGCATTTT.

This clonotype has a count of ten or more. The J gene is TRBJ2-5, the V gene TRBV5-5; 7 bases fit TRBD1. The CDR3 is made up of 13 amino acids. V lost 3 bases and J lost 5; bases outside the gene matches: 4. Germline values: CDR1 SGHKS, CDR2 YYEKEE (reference sequence). CDR3 region: CASSWGQKETQYF. The CDR3 DNA reads as TGTGCCAGCAGCTGGGGACAGAAGGAGACCCAGTACTTC. The full variable domain, completed using reference TRBV5-5 and TRBJ2-5, is DAGVTQSPTHLIKTRGQQVTLRCSPISGHKSVSWYQQVLGQGPQFIFQYYEKEERGRGNFPDRFSARQFPNYSSELNVNALLLGDSALYLCASSWGQKETQYFGPGTRLLVL.

At least ten counts were recorded for this clonotype. The J gene is TRBJ2-3, the V gene TRBV29-1; 7 nucleotides align to TRBD2. The CDR3 runs to 15 residues. Germline lookup yields CDR1 SQVTM and CDR2 ANQGSEA. Unmatched junction bases numbered 10, after V lost 4 bases and J lost 3 bases. The CDR3 DNA reads TGCAGCGTTGTGGCTCAGGGAGGGGCAACAGATACGCAGTATTTT. Protein product: CSVVAQGGATDTQYF.

V is TRBV30 and J is TRBJ2-4, with D hard to call. Trimming pared 0 bases from V and 6 bases from J, leaving 9 bases between. The CDR3 has 13 amino acids. The V gene's germline CDR1 is GTSNPN and CDR2 SVGIG (reference sequence). The CDR3: CAWSVHGGNIQYF. CDR3 nucleotides: TGTGCCTGGAGTGTGCATGGTGGAAACATTCAGTACTTC.

The V and J genes are TRBV3-1 and TRBJ2-1, with TRBD1 as a possible D gene (6 bases). Per germline, CDR1 LGHDT and CDR2 YNNKEL (reference sequence). The CDR3 length is 17 residues. V was shortened by 3 bases and J by 4 bases, with 19 bases between the two germline ends. The CDR3 DNA reads as TGTGCCAGCAGCCAGCTACAGGGCGCCGGTGGTTACAATGAGCAGTTCTTC. It codes for CASSQLQGAGGYNEQFF.

DNA for the CDR3: TGTGCCAGCCACCAGGGCCCCCAAGAGACCCAGTACTTC. Translated: CASHQGPQETQYF. The chain combines TRBV7-2 with TRBJ2-5; the D gene is possibly TRBD1 (5 bases). CDR1 and CDR2 (germline): SGHTA, FQGNSA. This CDR3 has 13 amino acids. V dropped 8 bases and J dropped 1 base, with 11 bases sitting between them.

This clonotype was seen more than once but under ten times. V gene TRBV3-1 combines with J gene TRBJ2-7, with D hard to call. With 4 bases removed from V and 3 bases from J, the gap between germline ends came to 13 bases. CDR3 length: 14 amino acids. Germline CDR1 LGHDT, CDR2 YNNKEL (reference sequence). CDR3 loop: CASSPREVIYEQYF. CDR3 in DNA: TGTGCCAGCAGCCCCCGAGAGGTGATCTACGAGCAGTACTTC.

This clonotype occurred many times. In DNA form, the CDR3 reads TGCAGCGTCTCGGGGGACACCGGGGAGCTGTTTTTT. Translated: CSVSGDTGELFF. The gene calls are TRBV29-1 and TRBJ2-2; D may be TRBD2 (6 bases). This CDR3 spans 12 amino acids. Germline V gene data show CDR1 as SQVTM and CDR2 as ANQGSEA. V shed 6 bases and J shed 3 bases, with 8 bases lying between them.

This clonotype was seen at least ten times. The chain employs TRBV11-2 and TRBJ2-1; tentatively, D is TRBD2 (5 bases). Germline V gene sequence: CDR1 SGHAT, CDR2 FQNNGV. The CDR3 spans 12 residues. The V end was cut by 5 bases, the J end by 10 bases, with 12 bases between. The CDR3 region has the DNA TGTGCCAGCAGCCCCGGGGTTTACGAGCAGTTCTTC. This codes for CASSPGVYEQFF.

This clonotype was counted at least ten times. The chain has TRBV3-1 and TRBJ2-3, with D tentatively TRBD1 (5 bases). This CDR3 is built from 15 residues. Germline V CDR1 and CDR2: LGHDT, YNNKEL (reference sequence). Trimming removed 4 bases from V and 7 bases from J, with 18 bases in between. CDR3 sequence: CASSLDTTFEHTQYF. The CDR3 nucleotides read TGTGCCAGCAGCCTGGACACTACATTTGAACATACGCAGTATTTT.

DNA for the CDR3: TGTGCCAGCAGAGAACGGGACTACTCCCTAAGGTTGTCCTACAATGAGCAGTTCTTC. Translation gives CASRERDYSLRLSYNEQFF. V usage is TRBV2 and J usage is TRBJ2-1; 7 bases fit TRBD2. The V segment lost 6 bases and the J segment 1 base; nucleotides outside the gene matches: 18. Germline V gene lookup returns CDR1 SNHLY and CDR2 FYNNEI. The CDR3 length is 19 residues.

This clonotype was recorded a few times. The V call is TRBV30, the J call TRBJ2-1, with D perhaps matching TRBD1 or TRBD2 (5 bases each). The V gene's germline CDR1 is GTSNPN and CDR2 SVGIG (reference sequence). V lost 0 bases and J lost 8, with 8 bases in between. This CDR3 region has 12 residues. The CDR3 DNA follows: TGTGCCTGGAGTGTACGGGGCTATGAGCAGTTCTTC. Translating gives CAWSVRGYEQFF.

This clonotype was seen many times. The genes are TRBV6-5 and TRBJ1-3; 8 bases fit TRBD1. CDR1 is MNHEY and CDR2 is SVGAGI in the germline V gene. The CDR3 is made up of 16 amino acids. The trim removed 1 base at V and 0 bases at J, leaving 2 bases unmatched. CDR3 DNA: TGTGCCAGCAGTTACTGGACAGGGTCCTCTGGAAACACCATATATTTT. Protein product: CASSYWTGSSGNTIYF.

V and J are TRBV12-3 or TRBV12-4 and TRBJ2-7; 9 bases align to TRBD1. J was trimmed by 2 bases and V by 1 base; bases with no gene match: 3. The CDR3 spans 15 residues. CDR3 in DNA: TGTGCCAGCAGTTTAGGGACAGGGGTTCCCTACGAGCAGTACTTC. It is translated as CASSLGTGVPYEQYF.

The gene calls are TRBV5-4 and TRBJ2-3; 7 bases agree with TRBD2. CDR3 length: 16 amino acids. The V gene's germline CDR1 is SGHNT and CDR2 YYREEE (reference sequence). J lost 0 bases, V lost 0 bases, and 4 bases had no gene match. CDR3 sequence (DNA): TGTGCCAGCAGCTTGGGAGCGGGGTTGAGCACAGATACGCAGTATTTT. It yields the protein CASSLGAGLSTDTQYF. Supplemented by reference TRBV5-4 and TRBJ2-3, the full variable domain reads ETGVTQSPTHLIKTRGQQVTLRCSSQSGHNTVSWYQQALGQGPQFIFQYYREEENGRGNFPPRFSGLQFPNYSSELNVNALELDDSALYLCASSLGAGLSTDTQYFGPGTRLTVL.

The chain joins TRBV20-1 to TRBJ2-7; a possible D gene is TRBD2 (7 bases). The CDR3 spans 13 residues. Between the trimmed V and J ends, which lost 3 bases and 4 bases, there was a span of 13 bases. Germline V gene data show CDR1 as DFQATT and CDR2 as SNEGSKA (reference sequence). The CDR3 region has the DNA TGCAGTGCTAGTGGGGGGGCGCGTTACGAGCAGTACTTC. Its protein is CSASGGARYEQYF.

This clonotype was counted only a few times. The V call is TRBV20-1, the J call TRBJ1-1; a possible D gene is TRBD1 (5 bases). V shed 3 bases and J shed 8 bases, with 31 bases lying between them. The CDR3 sequence is 18 residues long. CDR1 is DFQATT, CDR2 SNEGSKA, per germline (reference sequence). In DNA, the CDR3 is TGCAGTGCTAGTGACGTTGCTAACAGGCTCTCACTACCCTGGGAAGCTTTCTTT. Its translation: CSASDVANRLSLPWEAFF.

This clonotype was found once. The chain employs TRBV2 and TRBJ2-7; the D is unclear. The CDR3 is 15 residues long. The V and J ends lost 8 bases and 0 bases respectively, with 17 bases between them. Germline V gene data show CDR1 as SNHLY and CDR2 as FYNNEI. Here the CDR3 reads CASLGSVGYSYEQYF. CDR3 DNA: TGTGCCAGCTTGGGATCGGTGGGATACTCCTACGAGCAGTACTTC.

This clonotype came up many times. J is TRBJ2-1 and V is TRBV5-1, with 11 bases matching TRBD2. Germline trimming cut 4 bases from V and 2 bases from J; bases unmatched to any gene: 5. The germline V gene encodes CDR1 SGHRS and CDR2 YFSETQ. The CDR3 contains 16 residues. CDR3 amino acids: CASSPGTSGTYNEQFF. In DNA, the CDR3 is TGCGCCAGCAGCCCAGGGACTAGCGGAACCTACAATGAGCAGTTCTTC.

The gene calls are TRBV7-2 and TRBJ2-4; 7 bases agree with TRBD2. Losses at the gene ends were 3 bases for V and 3 bases for J; bases not matched to a gene: 8. This CDR3 region has 16 residues. Germline assignment: CDR1 SGHTA and CDR2 FQGNSA. The CDR3 region has the DNA TGTGCCAGCAGCTTGATTGGCGGGAGTAGCAAAAACATTCAGTACTTC. Translating gives CASSLIGGSSKNIQYF.

The sample holds a few counts of this clonotype. This chain connects TRBV4-1 to TRBJ2-5; no reliable D call. This CDR3 comprises 16 residues. Trimming stripped 1 base from V and 0 bases from J, with 12 bases between. Germline-derived CDR1 and CDR2 are MGHRA and YSYEKL. The CDR3 protein is CASSQVSGSYQETQYF. Written as DNA, the CDR3 is TGCGCCAGCAGCCAAGTCTCCGGCTCGTACCAAGAGACCCAGTACTTC.

This clonotype came up many times. The chain uses TRBV20-1 and TRBJ1-5; TRBD1 is a possible D gene (6 bases). V lost 3 bases and J 4 bases, leaving 10 bases between the germline ends. Germline V gene data show CDR1 as DFQATT and CDR2 as SNEGSKA (reference sequence). This CDR3 has 13 amino acids. The CDR3 nucleotides are TGCAGTGCTAGCCAGGGGAATAATCAGCCCCAGCATTTT. As protein: CSASQGNNQPQHF.

The sample holds many counts of this clonotype. The CDR3 is CSVGPGGSDTQYF. CDR3 bases: TGCAGCGTTGGGCCCGGGGGATCTGATACGCAGTATTTT. The chain couples TRBV29-1 to TRBJ2-3; possible D gene TRBD2, 6 bases. This CDR3 is 13 amino acids long. Germline-derived CDR1 and CDR2 are SQVTM and ANQGSEA. V lost 4 bases and J lost 6, with 14 bases in between.

This clonotype was recorded at least ten times. The rearrangement links TRBV6-2 or TRBV6-3 to TRBJ2-1; possible D gene TRBD2, 6 bases. The ends were cut back, 5 bases at V and 1 base at J, with 15 bases in the middle. This CDR3 has 16 amino acids. The germline V gene encodes CDR1 MNHEY and CDR2 SVGEGT. CDR3 bases: TGTGCCAGCAGTCCCTCCCCCCGGGGGTCCTACAATGAGCAGTTCTTC. Its translation is CASSPSPRGSYNEQFF.

This chain uses TRBV20-1 with TRBJ1-2; maybe TRBD1 (5 bases). The CDR3 runs to 11 residues. CDR1 DFQATT and CDR2 SNEGSKA come from the germline V gene (reference sequence). V was pared by 8 bases and J by 7 bases, with 14 bases between. CDR3 DNA: TGCAGTTCTCCGGACACTGGTGGCTACACCTTC. Its translation is CSSPDTGGYTF.